Included here is one TCR beta chain sequence, with context. These data are taken from a study of T cell changes during pregnancy in multiple sclerosis. Repertoires were generated with immunoSEQ multiplex PCR, while TCRdb's copy carries only in-frame clones and drops some. The data hold about 49,000 clones, with 90% to 95% observed a single time. The germline CDR1 and CDR2 sequences are SGHNT and YYREEE (reference sequence). V lost 0 bases and J lost 6, with 7 bases in between. The CDR3 loop spans 12 amino acids. This specimen was CD8+ T cells from peripheral blood mononuclear cells, taken before pregnancy. The gene calls are TRBV5-4 and TRBJ2-7; the D is unclear. The source is a female donor with multiple sclerosis, enrolled in a pregnancy study. The CDR3 is CASSLESLEQYF. The DNA for the CDR3 is TGTGCCAGCAGCTTGGAGAGCCTCGAGCAGTACTTC.